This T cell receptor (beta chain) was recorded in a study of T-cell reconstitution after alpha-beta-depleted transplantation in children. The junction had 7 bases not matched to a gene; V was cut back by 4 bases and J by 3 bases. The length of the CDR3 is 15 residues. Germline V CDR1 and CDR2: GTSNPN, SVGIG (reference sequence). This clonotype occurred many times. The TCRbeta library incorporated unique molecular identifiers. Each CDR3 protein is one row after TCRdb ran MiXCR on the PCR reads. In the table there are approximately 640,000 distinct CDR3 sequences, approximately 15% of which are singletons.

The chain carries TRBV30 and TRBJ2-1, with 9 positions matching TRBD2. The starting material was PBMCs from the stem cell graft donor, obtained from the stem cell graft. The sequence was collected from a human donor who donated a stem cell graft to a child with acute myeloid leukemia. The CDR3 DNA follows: TGTGCCTGGATACCAGCTAGCGGGGTCTACAATGAGCAGTTCTTC. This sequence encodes CAWIPASGVYNEQFF.